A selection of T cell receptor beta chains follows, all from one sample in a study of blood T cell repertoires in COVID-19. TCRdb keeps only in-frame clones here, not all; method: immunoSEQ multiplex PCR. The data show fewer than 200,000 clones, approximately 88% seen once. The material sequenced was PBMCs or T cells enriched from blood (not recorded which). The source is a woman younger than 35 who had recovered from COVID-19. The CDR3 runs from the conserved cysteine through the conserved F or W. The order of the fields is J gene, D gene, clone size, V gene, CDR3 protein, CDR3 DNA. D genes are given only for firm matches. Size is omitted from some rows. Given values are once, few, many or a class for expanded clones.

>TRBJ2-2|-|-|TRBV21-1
CASSKEDSANTGELFF
TGTGCCAGCAGCAAAGAGGACAGCGCGAACACCGGGGAGCTGTTTTTT
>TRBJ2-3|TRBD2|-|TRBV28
CASSRIGLAPDTQYF
TGTGCCAGCAGCCGGATTGGACTAGCACCAGATACGCAGTATTTT
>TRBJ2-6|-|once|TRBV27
CASSTLRSTGANVLTF
TGTGCCAGCAGTACCCTAAGAAGTACGGGGGCCAACGTCCTGACTTTC
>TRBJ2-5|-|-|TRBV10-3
CAISESGRETQYF
TGTGCCATCAGTGAGTCAGGGAGAGAGACCCAGTACTTC
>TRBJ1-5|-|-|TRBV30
CAWSGLGAGVNQPQHF
TGTGCCTGGAGTGGTCTCGGGGCAGGGGTCAATCAGCCCCAGCATTTT
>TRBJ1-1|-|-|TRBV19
CASSMTVRNTEAFF
TGTGCCAGTAGTATGACAGTGAGGAACACTGAAGCTTTCTTT
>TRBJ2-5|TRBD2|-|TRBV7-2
CASRLEAGGETQYF
TGTGCCAGCCGACTTGAGGCGGGGGGGGAGACCCAGTACTTC
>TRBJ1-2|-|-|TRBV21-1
CATRGAVNYGYTF
TGTGCCACCCGGGGGGCAGTGAACTATGGCTACACCTTC
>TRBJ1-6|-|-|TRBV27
CASSLDRSDNSPLHF
TGTGCCAGCAGTTTAGACAGATCGGATAATTCACCCCTCCACTTT
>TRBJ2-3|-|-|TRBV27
CASSLFWGDDTQYF
TGTGCCAGCAGTTTATTTTGGGGGGATGATACGCAGTATTTT
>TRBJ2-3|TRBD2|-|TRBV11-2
CASSLDSGLAADTQYF
TGTGCCAGCAGCTTAGATTCGGGACTAGCGGCAGATACGCAGTATTTT
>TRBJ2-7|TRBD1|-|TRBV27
CASSPRQGGWYEQYF
TGTGCCAGCAGTCCAAGACAGGGGGGGTGGTACGAGCAGTACTTC
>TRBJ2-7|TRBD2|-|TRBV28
CASSLGTTRYEQYF
TGTGCCAGCAGTTTGGGGACTACCAGATACGAGCAGTACTTC
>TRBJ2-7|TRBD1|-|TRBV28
CASSLVGTDYEQYF
TGTGCCAGCAGTTTAGTGGGGACAGATTACGAGCAGTACTTC
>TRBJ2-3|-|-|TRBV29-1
CSVDPGSADTQYF
TGCAGCGTTGACCCCGGGAGCGCAGATACGCAGTATTTT
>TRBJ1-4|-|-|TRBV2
CASSLQTELFF
TGTGCCAGCAGTTTACAGACAGAACTGTTTTTT
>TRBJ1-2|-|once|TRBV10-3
CAISEGLGQKSIGYTF
TGTGCCATCAGTGAGGGCCTAGGACAGAAATCCATAGGCTACACCTTC
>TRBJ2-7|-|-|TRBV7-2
CASSWGGAEYEQYF
TGTGCCAGCAGCTGGGGAGGTGCGGAGTACGAGCAGTACTTC
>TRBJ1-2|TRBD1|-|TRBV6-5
CASSWDRGDYGYTF
TGTGCCAGCAGCTGGGACAGGGGTGACTATGGCTACACCTTC
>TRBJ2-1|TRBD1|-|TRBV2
CASRGDRGLYNEQFF
TGTGCCAGCAGGGGGGACAGGGGGCTTTACAATGAGCAGTTCTTC
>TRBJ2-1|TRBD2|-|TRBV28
CASSHSSGGDSSYNEQFF
TGTGCCAGCAGTCACTCTAGCGGGGGGGATAGCTCCTACAATGAGCAGTTCTTC
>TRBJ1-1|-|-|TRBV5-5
CASSLDRSNTEAFF
TGTGCCAGCAGCTTGGACAGATCGAACACTGAAGCTTTCTTT
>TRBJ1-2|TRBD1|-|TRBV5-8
CASSPGQLYGYTF
TGTGCCAGCAGCCCGGGACAGCTCTATGGCTACACCTTC
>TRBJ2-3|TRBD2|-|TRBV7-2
CASSQSGGAGNTQYF
TGTGCCAGCAGCCAGAGCGGGGGGGCTGGGAATACGCAGTATTTT
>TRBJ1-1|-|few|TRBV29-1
CSVEDSRGNTEAFF
TGCAGCGTTGAAGACTCCAGGGGGAACACTGAAGCTTTCTTT
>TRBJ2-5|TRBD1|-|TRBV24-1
CATSDYTGGPKETQYF
TGTGCCACCAGTGATTATACAGGGGGTCCTAAAGAGACCCAGTACTTC
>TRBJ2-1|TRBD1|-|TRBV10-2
CASSESDRIYNEQFF
TGCGCCAGCAGTGAGTCGGACAGGATATACAATGAGCAGTTCTTC
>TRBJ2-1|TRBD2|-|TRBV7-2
CASSQGVAGVQFF
TGTGCCAGCAGCCAAGGGGTGGCGGGGGTGCAGTTCTTC
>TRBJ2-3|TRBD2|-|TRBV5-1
CASFLAGERDTQYF
TGCGCCAGTTTTTTAGCGGGGGAAAGGGATACGCAGTATTTT
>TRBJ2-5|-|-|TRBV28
CASSLQGSETQYF
TGTGCCAGCAGTTTACAGGGTTCAGAGACCCAGTACTTC
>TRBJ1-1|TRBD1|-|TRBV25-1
CASVGLQGATEAFF
TGTGCCAGCGTAGGGTTACAGGGGGCCACTGAAGCTTTCTTT
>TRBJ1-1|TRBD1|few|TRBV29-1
CSVGQGNTEAFF
TGCAGCGTCGGACAGGGAAACACTGAAGCTTTCTTT
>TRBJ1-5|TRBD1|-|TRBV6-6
CASSPTTGGYSNQPQHF
TGTGCCAGCAGTCCAACGACAGGGGGGTATAGCAATCAGCCCCAGCATTTT
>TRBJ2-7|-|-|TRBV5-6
CASSLRTGYPFYEQYF
TGTGCCAGCAGCTTGAGAACAGGTTATCCGTTTTACGAGCAGTACTTC
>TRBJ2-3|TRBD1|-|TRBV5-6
CASARDRATDTQYF
TGTGCCAGCGCCCGGGACAGGGCCACAGATACGCAGTATTTT
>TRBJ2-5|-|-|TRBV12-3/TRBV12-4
CASSFYRETQYF
TGTGCCAGCAGCTTCTACCGGGAGACCCAGTACTTC
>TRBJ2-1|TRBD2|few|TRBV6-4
CASSVSSGGLSEQFF
TGTGCCAGCAGTGTCTCTAGCGGCGGGCTCAGTGAGCAGTTCTTC